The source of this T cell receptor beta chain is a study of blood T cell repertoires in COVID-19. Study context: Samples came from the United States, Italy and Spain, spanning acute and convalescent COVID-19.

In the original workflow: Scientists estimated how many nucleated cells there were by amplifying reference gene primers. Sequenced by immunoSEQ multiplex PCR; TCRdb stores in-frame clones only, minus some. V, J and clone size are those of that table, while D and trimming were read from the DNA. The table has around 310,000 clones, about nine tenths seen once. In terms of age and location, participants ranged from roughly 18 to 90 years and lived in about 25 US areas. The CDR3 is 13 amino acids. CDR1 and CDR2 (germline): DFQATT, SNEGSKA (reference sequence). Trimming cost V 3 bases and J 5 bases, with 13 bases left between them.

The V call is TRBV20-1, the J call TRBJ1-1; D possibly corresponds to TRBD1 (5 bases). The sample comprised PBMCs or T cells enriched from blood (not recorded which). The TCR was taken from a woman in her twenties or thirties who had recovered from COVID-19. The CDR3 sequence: CSASRGTWTEAFF. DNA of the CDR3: TGCAGTGCTAGTAGGGGAACGTGGACTGAAGCTTTCTTT.